A single sample is the source of the 22 T cell receptor beta chains below, sequenced in a study of identical twins. TCRdb reanalysed the 5' RACE reads using MiXCR and keeps one entry per CDR3 protein. Of over 500,000 distinct CDR3 sequences listed, less than 25% were seen once; the top ten hold roughly 0.91%. This sample also appeared in a second study, on T cells expressing NK-cell markers.

The sequencing input was CD4+ T cells sorted from blood. The receptors here all came from a young woman in good health.

This clonotype was counted at least ten times. The V call is TRBV20-1, the J call TRBJ1-1, with D unclear. Per germline, CDR1 DFQATT and CDR2 SNEGSKA (reference sequence). CDR3 length equals 13 residues. The V end was cut by 2 bases, the J end by 4 bases, with 11 bases between. The CDR3, as DNA: TGCAGTGCTAGAAACCCTCGGAGCACTGAAGCTTTCTTT. Translated, it gives CSARNPRSTEAFF.

This clonotype was seen at least ten times. V usage is TRBV20-1 and J usage is TRBJ2-1; 10 bases align to TRBD2. Trimming at V came to 6 bases and at J to 8 bases, leaving 10 bases not matched to a gene. From germline, CDR1 is DFQATT and CDR2 SNEGSKA (reference sequence). The CDR3 extends over 14 amino acids. The CDR3 coding sequence is TGCAGTGCCCCAAAGCGGGAGGGCCGGGATGAGCAGTTCTTC. This sequence encodes CSAPKREGRDEQFF.

This clonotype has only a few counts. This rearrangement joins TRBV5-1 to TRBJ2-6, with 9 bases lining up with TRBD1. V was clipped by 8 bases and J by 0 bases; unmatched bases: 6. This CDR3 contains 16 residues. CDR1 SGHRS and CDR2 YFSETQ come from the germline V gene. CDR3 loop: CASTGTGLSGANVLTF. CDR3 DNA sequence: TGCGCCAGTACCGGGACAGGGCTCTCTGGGGCCAACGTCCTGACTTTC.

This sequence joins TRBV28 and TRBJ1-2, with a weak D call TRBD1 (5 bases). The CDR3 spans 12 residues. V gave up 5 bases and J gave up 7 bases, with 11 bases separating them. The germline V gene has CDR1 MDHEN and CDR2 SYDVKM. This chain's CDR3 is CASSQAGSGYTF. The DNA of the CDR3 is TGTGCCAGCAGTCAGGCAGGGAGTGGCTACACCTTC.

The CDR3 loop is CASSIGGKGRINYGYTF. CDR3 nucleotide sequence: TGTGCCAGCAGCATAGGGGGAAAGGGCCGTATAAACTATGGCTACACCTTC. The rearrangement uses TRBV7-9 and TRBJ1-2; D may be TRBD1 (6 bases). The V end was cut by 5 bases, the J end by 2 bases, with 21 bases between. Per germline, CDR1 SEHNR and CDR2 FQNEAQ (reference sequence). CDR3 length equals 17 residues. Variable domain in full (rest from reference TRBV7-9 and TRBJ1-2): DTGVSQNPRHKITKRGQNVTFRCDPISEHNRLYWYRQTLGQGPEFLTYFQNEAQLEKSRLLSDRFSAERPKGSFSTLEIQRTEQGDSAMYLCASSIGGKGRINYGYTFGSGTRLTVV.

This chain connects TRBV10-3 to TRBJ2-5, with TRBD1 matching 7 bases. The germline gives CDR1 ENHRY, CDR2 SYGVKD. The CDR3 is 14 residues long. Trimming took 8 bases from V and 4 from J; bases not matched to a gene: 10. This CDR3 is CAIGAPDRAETQYF. In DNA form, the CDR3 reads TGTGCCATCGGGGCCCCCGACAGGGCAGAGACCCAGTACTTC.

In this sample, this clonotype turned up a few times. The J gene is TRBJ2-2, the V gene TRBV5-6; 9 bases agree with TRBD1. The germline gives CDR1 SGHDT, CDR2 YYEEEE. The length of the CDR3 is 15 residues. J gave up 4 bases and V 6 bases, and 7 bases lay outside the gene matches. This CDR3 reads CASTLDRGGTGELFF. The CDR3, as DNA: TGTGCCAGCACACTGGACAGGGGCGGCACCGGGGAGCTGTTTTTT.

The gene calls are TRBV7-8 and TRBJ2-7, with 11 nucleotides matching TRBD1. This CDR3 spans 15 amino acids. V dropped 5 bases and J dropped 5; count of bases not matched to a gene: 8. Germline V gene lookup returns CDR1 SGHVS and CDR2 FQNEAQ. CDR3 amino acids: CASSLPGQGVHEQYF. The DNA for the CDR3 is TGTGCCAGCAGCCTACCGGGACAGGGGGTTCACGAGCAGTACTTC.

The V call is TRBV4-1, the J call TRBJ1-2; no clear D. CDR3 size: 14 residues. CDR1 MGHRA and CDR2 YSYEKL come from the germline V gene. The ends were cut back, 1 base at V and 2 bases at J, with 8 bases in the middle. The CDR3 sequence is CASSQGQRNYGYTF. Here the CDR3 DNA reads TGCGCCAGCAGCCAAGGGCAGAGAAACTATGGCTACACCTTC.

This clonotype was seen repeatedly, ten times or more. The chain joins TRBV5-1 to TRBJ1-1; D is possibly TRBD1 (6 bases). With 4 bases removed from V and 5 bases from J, the gap between germline ends came to 9 bases. Germline CDR1 SGHRS, CDR2 YFSETQ. The CDR3 is made up of 12 amino acids. The CDR3 sequence is CASSTGNTEAFF. The CDR3 DNA reads TGCGCCAGCAGCACAGGGAATACTGAAGCTTTCTTT.

This clonotype was seen a few times. J is TRBJ2-6 and V is TRBV5-1; D unclear. V lost 2 bases to trimming and J lost 2 bases, with 5 bases between them. The V gene's germline CDR1 is SGHRS and CDR2 YFSETQ. CDR3 length: 14 amino acids. CDR3 coding DNA: TGCGCCAGCAGCTTTGCCCCTGGGGCCAACGTCCTGACTTTC. Amino acid sequence: CASSFAPGANVLTF.

This chain uses TRBV29-1 with TRBJ2-1, with D uncertain. The CDR3 is made up of 12 amino acids. Germline V gene lookup returns CDR1 SQVTM and CDR2 ANQGSEA. The CDR3 bases are TGCACCCTCCGGGCAGCAAACAATGAGCAGTTCTTC. It encodes CTLRAANNEQFF.

The chain is built from TRBV20-1 and TRBJ1-2; 7 bases line up with TRBD1. Germline CDR1 and CDR2: DFQATT and SNEGSKA (reference sequence). The length of the CDR3 is 14 residues. Trimming removed 3 bases from V and 4 bases from J; junction bases left unmatched: 8. In DNA, the CDR3 is TGCAGTGCTAGGACCGGGACAGCTCTCTATGGCTACACCTTC. Its translation is CSARTGTALYGYTF.

The genes are TRBV7-9 and TRBJ1-1; D remains ambiguous. The germline CDR1 and CDR2 sequences are SEHNR and FQNEAQ (reference sequence). With 0 bases removed from V and 10 bases from J, the gap between germline ends came to 12 bases. CDR3 size: 13 residues. The CDR3 DNA is TGTGCCAGCAGCTTAGCGCTAGGGAGTCGAGCTTTCTTT. This encodes CASSLALGSRAFF.

The V and J genes are TRBV6-1 and TRBJ1-1; 8 bases line up with TRBD1. The V and J ends lost 5 bases and 3 bases, in that order; junction bases with no gene match: 5. From germline, CDR1 is MNHNS and CDR2 SASEGT. The CDR3 loop spans 14 amino acids. CDR3 sequence: CASSPLDRDTEAFF. In DNA form, the CDR3 reads TGTGCCAGCAGTCCTTTGGACAGGGACACTGAAGCTTTCTTT.

There are a few counts of this clonotype. The chain recombines TRBV5-1 with TRBJ2-5, with 8 bases identical to TRBD1. V lost 1 base, J lost 5 bases, and 4 bases stayed unmatched. The CDR3 consists of 14 residues. In germline, CDR1 is SGHRS, CDR2 YFSETQ. The CDR3 sequence is CASSLWGTGETQYF. The CDR3 coding sequence is TGCGCCAGCAGCTTGTGGGGGACAGGTGAGACCCAGTACTTC.

This clonotype was detected ten times or more. The genes are TRBV2 and TRBJ2-6; D is undetermined. The V and J ends lost 6 bases and 2 bases respectively, with 8 bases between them. Germline CDR1 is SNHLY and CDR2 is FYNNEI. The CDR3 is made up of 14 amino acids. The CDR3 spells CASSPQPGANVLTF. CDR3 in DNA: TGTGCCAGCAGCCCCCAGCCTGGGGCCAACGTCCTGACTTTC.

The genes are TRBV5-6 and TRBJ2-7, with D unresolved. V was shortened by 2 bases and J by 6 bases, with 12 bases between the two germline ends. Germline CDR1 and CDR2: SGHDT and YYEEEE. CDR3 length: 13 residues. The CDR3 region is CASSLGLVSEQYF. The CDR3 nucleotides are TGTGCCAGCAGCTTAGGCCTCGTCTCCGAGCAGTACTTC.

This clonotype was counted only a few times. The chain links TRBV29-1 to TRBJ2-1; D unresolved. CDR3 length: 11 residues. V was cut by 4 bases and J by 4 bases, with 5 bases left in between. Germline CDR1 and CDR2: SQVTM and ANQGSEA. This CDR3 reads CSVVRYNEQFF. CDR3 nucleotide sequence: TGCAGCGTTGTCCGTTACAATGAGCAGTTCTTC.

The rearrangement joins TRBV3-1 to TRBJ2-5; TRBD2 agrees at 13 bases. Trimming removed 7 bases from V and 9 bases from J; junction bases left unmatched: 11. The CDR3 sequence is 15 residues long. Germline assignment: CDR1 LGHDT and CDR2 YNNKEL (reference sequence). This chain's CDR3 is CASTLTSGRGGSQYF. The CDR3 bases are TGTGCCAGCACCTTAACTAGCGGGAGGGGCGGTTCCCAGTACTTC.

The chain is built from TRBV6-1 and TRBJ2-6; D is ambiguous. The ends were cut back, 7 bases at V and 3 bases at J, with 13 bases in the middle. The germline gives CDR1 MNHNS, CDR2 SASEGT. CDR3 length: 15 residues. CDR3 loop: CASNGMAFGANVLTF. CDR3 sequence (DNA): TGTGCCAGCAACGGAATGGCGTTTGGGGCCAACGTCCTGACTTTC.

The chain links TRBV20-1 to TRBJ2-7; 10 bases line up with TRBD2. This CDR3 region has 13 residues. Germline V CDR1 and CDR2: DFQATT, SNEGSKA (reference sequence). Trimming took 5 bases from V and 1 from J; bases not matched to a gene: 2. CDR3 sequence: CSASSGGSYEQYF. For the CDR3, the DNA is TGCAGTGCTTCTAGCGGGGGATCCTACGAGCAGTACTTC.